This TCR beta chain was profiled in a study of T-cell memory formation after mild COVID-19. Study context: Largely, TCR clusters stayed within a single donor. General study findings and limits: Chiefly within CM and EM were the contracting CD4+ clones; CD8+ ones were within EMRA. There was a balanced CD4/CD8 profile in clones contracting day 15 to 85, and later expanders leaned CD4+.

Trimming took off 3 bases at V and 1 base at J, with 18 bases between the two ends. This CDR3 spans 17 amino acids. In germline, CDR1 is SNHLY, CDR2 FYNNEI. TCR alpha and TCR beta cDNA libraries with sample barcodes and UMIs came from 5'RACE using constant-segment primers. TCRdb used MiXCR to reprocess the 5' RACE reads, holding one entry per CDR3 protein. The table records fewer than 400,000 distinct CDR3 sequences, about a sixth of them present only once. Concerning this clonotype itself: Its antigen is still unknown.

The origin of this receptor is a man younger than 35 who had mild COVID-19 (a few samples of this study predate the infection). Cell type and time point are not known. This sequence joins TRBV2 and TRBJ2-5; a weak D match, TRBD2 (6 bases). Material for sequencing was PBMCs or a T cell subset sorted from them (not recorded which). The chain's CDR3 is CASSDFGGEGSQETQYF. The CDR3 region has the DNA TGTGCCAGCAGTGACTTCGGGGGAGAGGGGTCCCAAGAGACCCAGTACTTC.